This T cell receptor beta chain was found in a study of blood T cell repertoires in COVID-19 (dated by TCRdb to the early 2020s). About the study as a whole: Collaborator samples came from the United States, Italy and Spain and covered acute and convalescent phases of COVID-19. A de-identified subject ID, COVID-19 status, age in years and sex were almost always included in the sample metadata. Samples were obtained from the ongoing ImmuneRACE study (first 160 participants) and from about 1,300 subjects provided by 6 global collaborators. A freely available public database, intended as a resource for researchers studying the immune response to SARS-CoV-2, is where the repertoires were released. The prospective study material was composed of cDNA or gDNA derived from T cells, B-cell-depleted T cells, or PBMCs. The dataset comprised deeply sampled blood TCRbeta repertoires from subjects exposed to, actively infected with, or recovered from COVID-19. Where available, HLA class I and class II types were taken from metadata supplied by the sample provider and were not determined by assay-based typing. On the study overall, not on this receptor specifically: Clinical and demographic metadata were provided uncurated, with the amount varying by source and participant.

The CDR3 spans 14 residues, from the cysteine through the phenylalanine. Left in the record is the CDR3 DNA by itself, 42 bases read in frame from the first base. Looking up the germline V gene (reference sequence) yields CDR1 LGHDT and CDR2 YNNKEL. Deletion took 7 bases off V and 2 bases off J, with a span of 14 bases between the germline ends. Each collaborating institution followed its own protocols to collect whole blood in K2EDTA tubes. For TCRbeta analysis, collaborator samples were shipped as frozen whole blood, as isolated PBMCs, or as DNA extracted from either sample type. This clone was found once. Its antigen is still unknown. Per-base qualities were not stored, and no clone one base away is much larger. TCRbeta CDR3 regions were amplified from genomic DNA using the immunoSEQ Assay, a bias-controlled multiplex PCR. In the authors' own workflow: The number of nucleated cells in each sample was estimated by amplification of reference gene primers within the assay. To quantify the absolute abundance of each unique TCRbeta CDR3 rearrangement, sequence reads were collapsed and filtered. For each sample, productive Simpson clonality was calculated as the square root of Simpson's diversity index over productive rearrangements. Drawn from immuneACCESS, this table holds only the in-frame rearrangements with V and J called that TCRdb kept. Clones are partly lost; checked studies trace under half to an unresolved V gene and leave the rest unexplained. V and J calls and clone size are copied from that table; D and trimming were computed from the DNA. The sample includes some 200,000 clones, with roughly 76% observed a single time. The leading ten clones occupy roughly 8.6% of the sample.

Sample: peripheral blood. This sequence originates from a woman aged 45 to 65 with active or convalescent COVID-19. The chain is encoded by TRBV3-1 (or the pseudogene TRBV3-2) joined to TRBJ1-1; no confident D gene assignment can be made. For the CDR3, the sequence is CASTLGTTNTEAFF. Read as DNA, the sequence is TGTGCCAGCACCCTAGGAACAACCAACACTGAAGCTTTCTTT.